Listed below are T cell receptor beta chains from one sample, sequenced in a study of CD8+ T cells in alopecia areata. Data came from immunoSEQ multiplex PCR; TCRdb stores just in-frame clones and leaves some out. This sample has 150,000 to 200,000 clones, with about 63% found just once. The starting material was CD4+ T cells sorted from blood, obtained at week 0. Receptor source: a human donor with alopecia areata. CDR3s leave out the opening cysteine and the closing phenylalanine or tryptophan. Fields, in order: V gene, clone size, CDR3 protein. Expanded clones get a size class; other rows say once, few or many, or leave the size out.

TRBV4-1	NA	ASSQGLAGLREQY
TRBV7-2	NA	ASSLALGPRGELF
TRBV5-1	few	ASSLEVYTQSGTEAF
TRBV29-1	NA	STTGPGYT
TRBV29-1	NA	SVEPDTGSTIY
TRBV6-5	NA	ASSQTSGLGTQY
TRBV29-1	NA	SVWGYYEQY
TRBV10-3	NA	AISDRDPQPQH
TRBV7-2	NA	ASTPSRDTQY
TRBV30	few	AWTRLNTEAF
TRBV27	NA	ASSSTTDTQY
TRBV2	NA	ASTRLQETQY
TRBV2	once	ASSTGPGETQY
TRBV4-2	NA	ASSQAPGTGYGYT
TRBV5-6	few	ASSFLARAGIYEQY
TRBV27	NA	ASSRLSGGASPLH
TRBV29-1	once	SVQVTNSGNTIY
TRBV29-1	NA	SGRVQDTQY
TRBV4-1	NA	ASSQEINVGAGYT
TRBV5-1	NA	ASSLVGEQF
TRBV29-1	few	SVQLQVGNTEAF
TRBV27	NA	ASRAPWGDPRTDTQY
TRBV30	NA	AWSLPAGVGETQY
TRBV19	NA	ASRVAGATEAF
TRBV27	NA	ASSNWAQETQY
TRBV7-3	few	ASSPQGTSGRDTQY
TRBV5-1	NA	ASCRSEPSTDTQY
TRBV5-1	few	ASKDYNEQF
TRBV13	NA	ASSEQGAGYGYT
TRBV6-5	NA	ASSYSPQRNTEAF
TRBV29-1	NA	SVWGQGSGTQY
TRBV7-3	NA	ASSLQGAPTEAF
TRBV30	NA	AWSRPDTQY
TRBV7-3	NA	ASSLRRASPLH
TRBV14	NA	ASSQASGHYGYT
TRBV5-6	once	ASSPAGAGQETQY
TRBV4-1	NA	ASSQYDNSGGLNEQF
TRBV4-1	NA	ASSQGLNSPLH
TRBV29-1	few	SARTNHVYEQY
TRBV29-1	NA	SVVRGVTTEAF
TRBV5-8	NA	ASSLDGTGGREQY
TRBV14	NA	ASTPGLGGIQY
TRBV5-1	NA	ASSLGQTSSYEQY
TRBV27	few	ASRTGSWQQY
TRBV7-9	NA	ASSRPDQPQH
TRBV5-6	few	ASSQTPGGSYNEQF
TRBV6-5	NA	ASSYGKGTGSI
TRBV19	NA	ASSRSGELF
TRBV5-5	few	ASSRGGTGDEQY
TRBV7-9	NA	ASSFTGYGYT
TRBV13	NA	ASSLVNSPLH
TRBV4-1	NA	ASSQERDSLVPRAYEQY
TRBV29-1	few	SVGTDPYEQY
TRBV20-1	NA	SARQNTEAF
TRBV27	many	ASSLSGGTYNSPLH
TRBV29-1	NA	SVEEGTFGTQY
TRBV15	NA	ATSGVEYGYT
TRBV30	NA	ASDPPGGRETQY